The 26 T cell receptor beta chains presented below share a single source sample, sequenced in a study of beta chain features in type 1 diabetes. The whole isolated RNA underwent reverse transcription, so sequencing captured expressed TCRB transcripts. Here immunoSEQ multiplex PCR was the method, and the copy in TCRdb shows in-frame clones only, minus some. The sample has approximately 200,000 clones; around 9.6% are singletons. The sample taken for sequencing was naive CD4+ T cells from blood. The receptor set was obtained from a woman younger than 30 in good health.

This chain links TRBV14 with TRBJ2-2; D is unresolved. Deletions cut 3 bases from V and 7 bases from J, with 3 bases between. The CDR3 is made up of 11 amino acids. Germline V gene lookup returns CDR1 SGHDN and CDR2 FVKESK. CDR3 region: CASSHYGELFF. The CDR3 nucleotides are TGTGCCAGCAGCCACTACGGGGAGCTGTTTTTT.

The chain carries TRBV30 and TRBJ1-3; D not resolved. The germline V gene has CDR1 GTSNPN and CDR2 SVGIG (reference sequence). The CDR3 consists of 14 residues. V was pared by 2 bases and J by 0 bases, with 8 bases between. CDR3 sequence (DNA): TGTGCCTGGAGTACGGGGAGCTCTGGAAACACCATATATTTT. Its protein product is CAWSTGSSGNTIYF. The complete variable domain, with remaining parts taken from reference TRBV30 and TRBJ1-3, reads SQTIHQWPATLVQPVGSPLSLECTVEGTSNPNLYWYRQAAGRGLQLLFYSVGIGQISSEVPQNLSASRPQDRQFILSSKKLLLSDSGFYLCAWSTGSSGNTIYFGEGSWLTVV.

This clone was found a few times. The genes are TRBV30 and TRBJ2-7; D is possibly TRBD2 (6 bases). From germline, CDR1 is GTSNPN and CDR2 SVGIG (reference sequence). The V and J ends lost 4 bases and 3 bases respectively, with 19 bases between them. There are 15 residues in the CDR3. CDR3 coding DNA: TGTGCCTGGATATCCCCGGCTAGCGCCCTCTACGAGCAGTACTTC. Protein: CAWISPASALYEQYF.

J is TRBJ2-2 and V is TRBV11-2; TRBD1 aligns across 9 bases. Germline CDR1 SGHAT, CDR2 FQNNGV. The CDR3 has 14 amino acids. V gave up 5 bases and J gave up 6 bases; unmatched junction bases: 4. In DNA form, the CDR3 reads TGTGCCAGCAGCGCGAGACAGGGGGCCGGGGAGCTGTTTTTT. Residues: CASSARQGAGELFF.

This clone was counted only a few times. The V gene is TRBV5-1, the J gene TRBJ2-2; 9 positions match TRBD1. This CDR3 has 15 amino acids. Germline lookup yields CDR1 SGHRS and CDR2 YFSETQ. The V and J ends lost 2 bases and 6 bases, in that order; junction bases with no gene match: 5. The CDR3 DNA reads as TGCGCCAGCAGCTTTACCGGGACAGGGCCCGGGGAGCTGTTTTTT. Protein product: CASSFTGTGPGELFF.

This clone has only a few counts. The V gene is TRBV27, the J gene TRBJ1-3; no definite D call. The CDR3 contains 13 residues. Trimming pared 3 bases from V and 4 bases from J, leaving 7 bases between. Germline V gene sequence: CDR1 MNHEY, CDR2 SMNVEV (reference sequence). In DNA form, the CDR3 reads TGTGCCAGCAGTTTCTCGAGAGGAAACACCATATATTTT. It is translated as CASSFSRGNTIYF.

This chain links TRBV4-2 with TRBJ1-2; 7 positions match TRBD1. This CDR3 contains 14 residues. Germline V lookup: CDR1 LGHNA, CDR2 YNFKEQ. After removal of 5 bases from V and 4 bases from J, the junction contained 7 bases not matched to a gene. This CDR3 is CASSGDSSLYGYTF. CDR3 nucleotides: TGTGCCAGCAGCGGGGACAGTAGCCTCTATGGCTACACCTTC.

The chain has TRBV5-1 and TRBJ2-1, with TRBD1 as a possible D gene (6 bases). CDR3 length equals 14 residues. Trimming stripped 5 bases from V and 8 bases from J, with 17 bases between. Per germline, CDR1 SGHRS and CDR2 YFSETQ. Here the CDR3 reads CASSGQGTLDEQFF. The CDR3 coding sequence is TGCGCCAGCAGTGGGCAGGGGACGCTCGATGAGCAGTTCTTC.

This clone came up a few times. This sequence joins TRBV10-3 and TRBJ1-2, with TRBD1 as a possible D gene (6 bases). CDR1 and CDR2 (germline): ENHRY, SYGVKD. V shed 11 bases and J shed 4 bases, with 14 bases lying between them. The CDR3 is made up of 12 amino acids. The DNA for the CDR3 is TGTGCCGCTGCAGGGGAGGGCTATGGCTACACCTTC. It codes for CAAAGEGYGYTF.

This clone appeared a single time. The rearrangement uses TRBV7-9 and TRBJ1-1; the match to TRBD1 covers 7 bases. The CDR3 sequence is 16 residues long. The V gene's germline CDR1 is SEHNR and CDR2 FQNEAQ (reference sequence). J lost 1 base, V lost 1 base, and 6 bases had no gene match. Here the CDR3 DNA reads TGTGCCAGCAGCTTAGAACAGGGGAGAGGGAACACTGAAGCTTTCTTT. It codes for CASSLEQGRGNTEAFF.

The chain couples TRBV18 to TRBJ1-2; D may be TRBD1 (6 bases). V gave up 0 bases and J gave up 5 bases, with 10 bases separating them. The CDR3 runs to 14 residues. Germline assignment: CDR1 KGHSH and CDR2 LQKENI. CDR3 residues: CASSPPTGTYGYTF. The CDR3 DNA sequence: TGTGCCAGCTCACCACCTACAGGGACATATGGCTACACCTTC.

This clone was found a few times. This chain uses TRBV6-5 with TRBJ1-5; no reliable D call. The CDR3 sequence is 11 residues long. The germline V and J ends were trimmed by 5 bases and 8 bases, with 7 bases remaining between them. CDR1 is MNHEY, CDR2 SVGAGI, per germline. CDR3 in amino acids: CASSTGEPQHF. The CDR3 bases are TGTGCCAGCAGTACTGGAGAGCCCCAGCATTTT.

The chain employs TRBV5-1 and TRBJ2-4, with D uncertain. CDR1 is SGHRS and CDR2 is YFSETQ in the germline V gene. V was shortened by 4 bases and J by 12 bases, with 14 bases between the two germline ends. CDR3 length: 12 amino acids. CDR3 amino acids: CASSDLGSGQYF. The CDR3 DNA follows: TGCGCCAGCAGCGACCTTGGTTCGGGTCAGTACTTC.

The chain has TRBV5-1 and TRBJ1-1, with 8 bases lining up with TRBD1. The germline gives CDR1 SGHRS, CDR2 YFSETQ. The CDR3 sequence is 14 residues long. With V trimmed by 6 bases and J by 2 bases, 6 bases remained unmatched. DNA for the CDR3: TGCGCCAGCACCCAGACAGGGGTTAACACTGAAGCTTTCTTT. Translation: CASTQTGVNTEAFF.

The chain is built from TRBV6-4 and TRBJ2-1, with 11 bases aligning to TRBD2. After removal of 6 bases from V and 4 bases from J, the junction contained 5 bases not matched to a gene. The CDR3 extends over 15 amino acids. Per germline, CDR1 MRHNA and CDR2 SNTAGT. CDR3: CASSRLAGNYNEQFF. The CDR3 DNA reads as TGTGCCAGCAGCCGACTAGCGGGAAATTACAATGAGCAGTTCTTC.

The chain carries TRBV28 and TRBJ2-4; 7 nucleotides agree with TRBD1. After removal of 2 bases from V and 0 bases from J, the junction contained 7 bases not matched to a gene. The CDR3 covers 17 residues. Germline assignment: CDR1 MDHEN and CDR2 SYDVKM. CDR3 loop: CASSLEGTVIAKNIQYF. The CDR3 nucleotides are TGTGCCAGCAGTTTAGAGGGGACAGTTATAGCCAAAAACATTCAGTACTTC.

This clone was counted between two and nine times. V and J are TRBV11-2 and TRBJ2-1, with D maybe TRBD2 (6 bases). This CDR3 is built from 15 residues. Trimming shortened V by 7 bases and J by 3 bases, and 16 bases separated the two germline ends. Germline loops: CDR1 SGHAT, CDR2 FQNNGV. In DNA, the CDR3 is TGTGCCAGCACCGGGGCGGGACTCTACTACAATGAGCAGTTCTTC. Protein product: CASTGAGLYYNEQFF.

This clone was seen a handful of times. J is TRBJ1-1 and V is TRBV5-4; TRBD1 matches at 8 bases. The junction had 14 bases not matched to a gene; V was cut back by 9 bases and J by 4 bases. The CDR3 is 15 amino acids. Germline V gene sequence: CDR1 SGHNT, CDR2 YYREEE (reference sequence). The CDR3 nucleotides are TGTGCCACCGAGACTTGGACAGGGAGCGCCACTGAAGCTTTCTTT. This translates into CATETWTGSATEAFF.

J is TRBJ1-1 and V is TRBV6-5, with no clear D. The V gene lost 6 bases and the J gene lost 1 base, with 9 bases spanning the gap. This CDR3 comprises 13 residues. Germline V lookup: CDR1 MNHEY, CDR2 SVGAGI. CDR3 sequence: CASRHHKNTEAFF. The CDR3 DNA reads TGTGCCAGCAGACACCATAAGAACACTGAAGCTTTCTTT.

This clone has just a few counts. The rearrangement uses TRBV11-2 and TRBJ1-3; maybe TRBD1 (5 bases). Germline V CDR1 and CDR2: SGHAT, FQNNGV. The ends were cut back, 4 bases at V and 2 bases at J, with 15 bases in the middle. The CDR3 runs to 16 residues. The CDR3 DNA is TGTGCCAGCAGCTCGATCCAGGGCCAACCTGGAAACACCATATATTTT. Protein sequence: CASSSIQGQPGNTIYF. The whole variable domain, remainder taken from reference TRBV11-2 and TRBJ1-3, is EAGVAQSPRYKIIEKRQSVAFWCNPISGHATLYWYQQILGQGPKLLIQFQNNGVVDDSQLPKDRFSAERLKGVDSTLKIQPAKLEDSAVYLCASSSIQGQPGNTIYFGEGSWLTVV.

This clone has more than one count but fewer than ten. This sequence joins TRBV27 and TRBJ2-2; D unclear. V gave up 4 bases and J gave up 1 base, with 16 bases separating them. The CDR3 sequence is 17 residues long. Germline CDR1 and CDR2: MNHEY and SMNVEV (reference sequence). CDR3 sequence: CASSSSARSGNTGELFF. The CDR3 bases are TGTGCCAGCAGTTCGAGCGCCAGATCGGGGAACACCGGGGAGCTGTTTTTT.

This clone was detected only a few times. The rearrangement uses TRBV7-2 and TRBJ2-3; 10 bases agree with TRBD2. Germline values: CDR1 SGHTA, CDR2 FQGNSA. There are 16 residues in the CDR3. Trimming took 2 bases from V and 3 from J; bases not matched to a gene: 5. In DNA form, the CDR3 reads TGTGCCAGCAGCTTACAATTAGCGGGGGGAACAGATACGCAGTATTTT. Protein sequence: CASSLQLAGGTDTQYF. Looking up the rest from reference TRBV7-2 and TRBJ2-3 gives the full variable domain: GAGVSQSPSNKVTEKGKDVELRCDPISGHTALYWYRQSLGQGLEFLIYFQGNSAPDKSGLPSDRFSAERTGGSVSTLTIQRTQQEDSAVYLCASSLQLAGGTDTQYFGPGTRLTVL.

The J gene is TRBJ2-1, the V gene TRBV13; 7 nucleotides match TRBD2. Germline V gene lookup returns CDR1 PRHDT and CDR2 FYEKMQ (reference sequence). This CDR3 is built from 15 residues. J was trimmed by 6 bases and V by 3 bases; bases with no gene match: 8. Written as DNA, the CDR3 is TGTGCCAGCAGCTTTCTAGCGGCGACCCCCAATGAGCAGTTCTTC. It codes for CASSFLAATPNEQFF.

The chain is built from TRBV6-1 and TRBJ1-1; no clear D. The CDR3 totals 13 residues. The V gene lost 6 bases and the J gene lost 6 bases, with 14 bases spanning the gap. CDR1 MNHNS and CDR2 SASEGT come from the germline V gene. The CDR3 is CASRHGKGAEAFF. For the CDR3, the DNA is TGTGCCAGCAGGCACGGGAAAGGAGCTGAAGCTTTCTTT.

The V and J genes are TRBV30 and TRBJ1-6, with D tentatively TRBD1 (6 bases). In germline, CDR1 is GTSNPN, CDR2 SVGIG (reference sequence). The CDR3 is 16 residues long. Trimming took 3 bases from V and 9 from J, leaving 21 bases between them. CDR3 sequence (DNA): TGTGCCTGGAGGGAAGGGGGTGTCAGAGCTACTTCACCCCTCCACTTT. Protein product: CAWREGGVRATSPLHF.

The rearrangement joins TRBV28 to TRBJ2-5; tentatively, D is TRBD1 (6 bases). V dropped 6 bases and J dropped 2 bases, with 13 bases sitting between them. Looked up from germline, CDR1 is MDHEN and CDR2 is SYDVKM. CDR3 length: 14 amino acids. DNA for the CDR3: TGTGCCAGCAGCCTCAGACAGGTACAAGAGACCCAGTACTTC. It specifies CASSLRQVQETQYF.